The 5 T cell receptor beta chains in this list originate from one sample, sequenced in a study of blood T cells in healthy people across ages. With a J-beta primer mix and a sample-barcoded 5' primer, a second PCR ran roughly 7 to 11 cycles. MiXCR was run by TCRdb on the 5' RACE reads, yielding one entry per CDR3 protein. The table has about 650,000 distinct CDR3 sequences, approximately 29% seen once. The sequenced material came from blood. The receptors stem from a woman aged 80 or over in good health.

This sequence joins TRBV30 and TRBJ1-1, with D unclear. The V end was cut by 4 bases, the J end by 0 bases, with 12 bases between. This CDR3 is 14 amino acids long. Germline V gene sequence: CDR1 GTSNPN, CDR2 SVGIG (reference sequence). The DNA for the CDR3 is TGTGCCTGGAAAGGTGCTGGGCTGAACACTGAAGCTTTCTTT. Translation gives CAWKGAGLNTEAFF.

This clonotype occurred many times. This chain connects TRBV15 to TRBJ2-7, with D possibly being TRBD2 (6 bases). CDR1 and CDR2 from the germline V gene are LNHNV and YYDKDF (reference sequence). CDR3 length: 14 residues. Trimming stripped 3 bases from V and 0 bases from J, with 9 bases between. The CDR3 reads CATSRGTGSYEQYF. DNA for the CDR3: TGTGCCACCAGCAGGGGGACTGGCTCCTACGAGCAGTACTTC.

At least ten counts were recorded for this clonotype. The CDR3 bases are TGTGCCAGCAGGACAGGGGGCACCGAGACCCAGTACTTC. Protein: CASRTGGTETQYF. V and J are TRBV2 and TRBJ2-5; 10 nucleotides match TRBD1. Trimming cost V 6 bases and J 5 bases; bases outside gene matches: 3. The CDR3 contains 13 residues. CDR1 is SNHLY and CDR2 is FYNNEI in the germline V gene.

The chain is built from TRBV28 and TRBJ2-2; either TRBD1 or TRBD2 may fit D (7 bases each). The CDR3 consists of 15 residues. Per the germline V gene, CDR1 is MDHEN and CDR2 is SYDVKM. Trimming pared 3 bases from V and 4 bases from J, leaving 12 bases between. CDR3 in amino acids: CASSLGGTATGELFF. The CDR3 region has the DNA TGTGCCAGCAGTTTGGGGGGGACAGCCACCGGGGAGCTGTTTTTT.

This clonotype was seen at least ten times. This chain joins TRBV2 and TRBJ2-5; 7 nucleotides agree with TRBD1. Germline V CDR1 and CDR2: SNHLY, FYNNEI. V shed 9 bases and J 6 bases; nucleotides not matched to a gene: 13. The CDR3 is 14 amino acids. CDR3 protein: CASTVGTARKTQYF. CDR3 DNA: TGTGCCAGTACCGTTGGGACAGCTCGTAAGACCCAGTACTTC.